This TCR beta chain appears in the sequencing data of a study of shared clonotypes between healthy human individuals. Overall study results and limits: Generally, estimated richness proved larger in naive subsets than it did in memory subsets. It was the non-shared clonotypes that had lower generation probabilities than clonotypes shared by all four donors.

With respect to this clone: No antigen is known for it.

This was a deep-level run. It was about 210 ng DNA, about 30,000 T cell genomes, that sorted-subset replicate PCRs used. Clones were sequenced by immunoSEQ multiplex PCR, and TCRdb holds only the in-frame ones, with some missing. Of about 2 million clones in the sample, approximately 95% are singletons; the top ten hold 1% to 1.5%. Germline CDR1 SNHLY, CDR2 FYNNEI. The CDR3 consists of 15 residues. The V and J ends lost 1 base and 4 bases respectively, with 13 bases between them. Naive CD8 cells were CD45RO-negative, positively selected for CCR7, excluding terminally differentiated effector memory CD45RA+ cells.

This chain joins TRBV2 and TRBJ1-2; no clear D. The sequence derives from a man aged 18 to 29 in good health. The sample comprised naive CD8+ T cells sorted from blood. The CDR3 DNA reads as TGTGCCAGCAGTGAAGATAATCTAGGGAGCTATGGCTACACCTTC. Encoded protein: CASSEDNLGSYGYTF.